These 26 T cell receptor beta chains were sequenced from one sample in a study of T cell responses to AZD1222 COVID-19 vaccine. The assay was immunoSEQ multiplex PCR, and TCRdb's table has in-frame clones only and misses some. The repertoire includes over 150,000 clones, approximately 93% of them detected once, and approximately 3.7% sits in the top ten. The sample consisted of peripheral blood, taken 28 days after the second AZD1222 dose. Every receptor here comes from an adult who received the AZD1222 COVID-19 vaccine.

This sequence joins TRBV2 and TRBJ1-2; 7 bases are shared with TRBD1. Unmatched junction bases numbered 10, after V lost 5 bases and J lost 4 bases. Germline V lookup: CDR1 SNHLY, CDR2 FYNNEI. This CDR3 is 15 amino acids long. The CDR3 protein is CASSPFPTGIYGYTF. The CDR3 bases are TGTGCCAGCAGTCCCTTCCCGACAGGGATCTATGGCTACACCTTC.

The chain joins TRBV7-2 to TRBJ2-5; 8 bases map to TRBD1. This CDR3 contains 14 residues. From germline, CDR1 is SGHTA and CDR2 FQGNSA. Trimming removed 5 bases from V and 9 bases from J; junction bases left unmatched: 11. DNA of the CDR3: TGTGCCAGCAGCGCCGGGACAGGACCCCGGGCCCAGTACTTC. As protein: CASSAGTGPRAQYF.

The J gene is TRBJ2-7, the V gene TRBV5-6, with 7 bases matching TRBD1. The V and J ends lost 4 bases and 3 bases, in that order; junction bases with no gene match: 4. Germline V gene lookup returns CDR1 SGHDT and CDR2 YYEEEE. The CDR3 has 13 amino acids. The CDR3 loop is CASSGRDSYEQYF. CDR3 in DNA: TGTGCCAGCAGCGGCCGGGACAGCTACGAGCAGTACTTC.

This rearrangement joins TRBV3-1 (or the pseudogene TRBV3-2) to TRBJ2-2; 13 bases match TRBD2. Unmatched junction bases numbered 6, after V lost 4 bases and J lost 7 bases. This CDR3 region has 16 residues. CDR1 and CDR2 from the germline V gene are LGHDT and YNNKEL (reference sequence). CDR3 bases: TGTGCCAGCAGCCGCCGGACTAGCGGGAGCGGCGGGGAGCTGTTTTTT. Its translation is CASSRRTSGSGGELFF.

The CDR3 region is CASSAGTLSSTQYF. DNA of the CDR3: TGTGCCAGCAGCGCAGGGACCCTTTCAAGTACGCAGTATTTT. This chain joins TRBV6-5 and TRBJ2-3, with D perhaps matching TRBD1 or TRBD2 (5 bases each). The ends were cut back, 6 bases at V and 8 bases at J, with 18 bases in the middle. The CDR3 spans 14 residues. Per germline, CDR1 MNHEY and CDR2 SVGAGI.

This clone showed up many times. The V call is TRBV3-1 (or the pseudogene TRBV3-2), the J call TRBJ1-5, with D perhaps TRBD1 (6 bases). Trimming stripped 2 bases from V and 1 base from J, with 9 bases between. The CDR3 contains 15 residues. Germline lookup yields CDR1 LGHDT and CDR2 YNNKEL (reference sequence). CDR3 region: CASSQFQGSNQPQHF. The CDR3 region has the DNA TGTGCCAGCAGCCAATTTCAGGGGAGCAATCAGCCCCAGCATTTT.

The gene calls are TRBV5-6 and TRBJ2-1; D is unclear. The CDR3 is made up of 11 amino acids. With 0 bases removed from V and 12 bases from J, the gap between germline ends came to 7 bases. Germline values: CDR1 SGHDT, CDR2 YYEEEE. The CDR3: CASSLGAGQFF. CDR3 nucleotides: TGTGCCAGCAGCTTGGGGGCAGGGCAGTTCTTC.

The chain recombines TRBV2 with TRBJ2-7; tentatively, D is TRBD2 (5 bases). The CDR3 is 15 amino acids. The germline CDR1 and CDR2 sequences are SNHLY and FYNNEI. With 2 bases removed from V and 4 bases from J, the gap between germline ends came to 15 bases. CDR3 sequence: CASSEWWTGLYEQYF. DNA for the CDR3: TGTGCCAGCAGTGAATGGTGGACGGGATTATACGAGCAGTACTTC.

This clone appeared a few times. The J gene is TRBJ1-2, the V gene TRBV9; tentative D call: TRBD1 (6 bases). The CDR3 is 13 amino acids. The V end was cut by 4 bases, the J end by 4 bases, with 11 bases between. Germline V gene data show CDR1 as SGDLS and CDR2 as YYNGEE. The CDR3 loop is CASSPQGSYGYTF. CDR3 sequence (DNA): TGTGCCAGCAGCCCGCAGGGGAGCTATGGCTACACCTTC.

The chain combines TRBV29-1 with TRBJ2-3, with 7 nucleotides matching TRBD2. CDR1 is SQVTM and CDR2 is ANQGSEA in the germline V gene. The CDR3 runs 14 residues. V trimming: 4 bases; J trimming: 2 bases; junction bases outside the gene matches: 6. The CDR3 spells CSVVGLADTDTQYF. The CDR3 DNA sequence: TGCAGCGTTGTAGGGCTAGCGGACACAGATACGCAGTATTTT.

The chain carries TRBV10-1 and TRBJ1-1; D is undetermined. CDR1 and CDR2 (germline): WNHNN, SYGVQD (reference sequence). The CDR3 has 13 amino acids. The V gene lost 5 bases and the J gene lost 2 bases, with 9 bases spanning the gap. The CDR3 sequence is CASSRVVNTEAFF. In DNA, the CDR3 is TGCGCCAGCAGTAGGGTGGTAAACACTGAAGCTTTCTTT.

The V gene is TRBV6-6, the J gene TRBJ1-1; tentative D call: TRBD1 (5 bases). The germline V and J ends were trimmed by 0 bases and 3 bases, with 14 bases remaining between them. Germline CDR1 is MNHNY and CDR2 is SVGAGI (reference sequence). This CDR3 spans 16 amino acids. CDR3 loop: CASSYSSQPRDTEAFF. The CDR3 DNA reads as TGTGCCAGCAGTTACTCTAGCCAACCCAGGGACACTGAAGCTTTCTTT.

The chain has TRBV28 and TRBJ1-5, with D possibly being TRBD1 (5 bases). Germline assignment: CDR1 MDHEN and CDR2 SYDVKM. The germline V and J ends were trimmed by 8 bases and 1 base, with 21 bases remaining between them. The CDR3 has 17 amino acids. This chain's CDR3 is CASGEGLAGPSNQPQHF. For the CDR3, the DNA is TGTGCCAGCGGTGAGGGGTTGGCAGGGCCCAGCAATCAGCCCCAGCATTTT.

This clone was counted between two and nine times. The chain combines TRBV2 with TRBJ2-3; the D gene is possibly TRBD1 (6 bases). CDR3 size: 15 residues. Trimming took 6 bases from V and 6 from J, leaving 19 bases between them. Germline V lookup: CDR1 SNHLY, CDR2 FYNNEI. CDR3 region: CASRLGAGAFDTQYF. The CDR3 nucleotides read TGTGCCAGCAGACTAGGGGCAGGGGCATTCGATACGCAGTATTTT. Full variable domain (outside the CDR3, taken from reference TRBV2 and TRBJ2-3): EPEVTQTPSHQVTQMGQEVILRCVPISNHLYFYWYRQILGQKVEFLVSFYNNEISEKSEIFDDQFSVERPDGSNFTLKIRSTKLEDSAMYFCASRLGAGAFDTQYFGPGTRLTVL.

The chain has TRBV6-5 and TRBJ1-2; 7 bases agree with TRBD1. Trimming took 6 bases from V and 4 from J; bases not matched to a gene: 11. The CDR3 runs to 15 residues. The V gene's germline CDR1 is MNHEY and CDR2 SVGAGI. As DNA, the CDR3 is TGTGCCAGCAGCGGGGACAGATGGTCCCCCTATGGCTACACCTTC. It is translated as CASSGDRWSPYGYTF.

This clone has only one observation. The gene calls are TRBV19 and TRBJ1-5; TRBD1 aligns across 11 bases. Germline V gene data show CDR1 as LNHDA and CDR2 as SQIVND (reference sequence). V lost 11 bases, J lost 7 bases, and 10 bases stayed unmatched. The CDR3 is made up of 14 amino acids. CDR3 nucleotides: TGTGCCGCCGATAGGACAGGGGGCTGGCAGCCCCAGCATTTT. This translates into CAADRTGGWQPQHF.

Here the CDR3 reads CASSLPSEGGELFF. The CDR3 DNA sequence: TGCGCCAGCAGCTTACCTAGCGAAGGCGGGGAGCTGTTTTTT. The V gene is TRBV5-1, the J gene TRBJ2-2, with D possibly TRBD2 on 6 matching bases. CDR1 SGHRS and CDR2 YFSETQ come from the germline V gene. Trimming cost V 2 bases and J 7 bases, with 12 bases left between them. This CDR3 spans 14 amino acids.

As DNA, the CDR3 is TGTGCCAGTAGTATAGATCGTTTGGCTTCAGGTATTTCTGAAGCTTTCTTT. The encoded protein is CASSIDRLASGISEAFF. This chain links TRBV19 with TRBJ1-1; no definite D call. The CDR3 sequence is 17 residues long. V was clipped by 0 bases and J by 6 bases, with 20 bases between them. CDR1 and CDR2 (germline): LNHDA, SQIVND (reference sequence).

The chain is built from TRBV7-9 and TRBJ1-2; TRBD1 is a possible D gene (5 bases). The CDR3 runs 12 residues. Germline loops: CDR1 SEHNR, CDR2 FQNEAQ (reference sequence). Trimming cost V 10 bases and J 4 bases, with 13 bases left between them. The CDR3 DNA reads TGTGCCACTCCGGGGCTGAGCTATGGCTACACCTTC. This translates into CATPGLSYGYTF.

CDR3 residues: CASSNSRVCGYTF. In DNA form, the CDR3 reads TGTGCCAGCAGCAACTCGCGGGTCTGTGGCTACACCTTC. The chain employs TRBV21-1 and TRBJ1-2. TRBV21-1 is annotated as a pseudogene. The CDR3 covers 13 residues.

This clone came up once. V gene TRBV5-8 combines with J gene TRBJ1-2; the D is unclear. Germline V gene sequence: CDR1 SGHTS, CDR2 YDEGEE. The CDR3 is 12 amino acids. Deletions cut 3 bases from V and 2 bases from J, with 5 bases between. The CDR3 loop reads CASSWRNYGYTF. In DNA form, the CDR3 reads TGTGCCAGCAGCTGGAGGAACTATGGCTACACCTTC. Full variable domain (rest looked up from reference TRBV5-8 and TRBJ1-2): EAGVTQSPTHLIKTRGQQATLRCSPISGHTSVYWYQQALGLGLQFLLWYDEGEERNRGNFPPRFSGRQFPNYSSELNVNALELEDSALYLCASSWRNYGYTFGSGTRLTVV.

This clone was observed once. V and J are TRBV7-8 and TRBJ1-2; perhaps TRBD1 as D (5 bases). Germline V gene lookup returns CDR1 SGHVS and CDR2 FQNEAQ. The CDR3 runs 15 residues. Trimming removed 0 bases from V and 7 bases from J, with 15 bases in between. Here the CDR3 reads CASSLALQDEFGYTF. The CDR3 region has the DNA TGTGCCAGCAGCTTAGCGCTACAGGATGAGTTTGGCTACACCTTC.

The V call is TRBV7-8, the J call TRBJ1-5; no clear D gene. Trimming left V 3 bases short and J 7 bases short, with 10 bases between. Germline-derived CDR1 and CDR2 are SGHVS and FQNEAQ. The CDR3 loop spans 13 amino acids. CDR3 bases: TGTGCCAGCAGCTTGGGATCAGGACAGCCCCAGCATTTT. Its protein product is CASSLGSGQPQHF.

The chain recombines TRBV5-5 with TRBJ1-5, with a possible D match to TRBD1 (5 bases). The germline V gene encodes CDR1 SGHKS and CDR2 YYEKEE (reference sequence). CDR3 length: 13 amino acids. V lost 3 bases and J 3 bases, leaving 7 bases between the germline ends. CDR3 nucleotide sequence: TGTGCCAGCAGCTCGGACACCAATCAGCCCCAGCATTTT. This codes for CASSSDTNQPQHF.

This clone has a single count. This chain uses TRBV5-5 with TRBJ2-2, with D possibly matching TRBD1 (6 bases). CDR3 length: 15 residues. Germline CDR1 is SGHKS and CDR2 is YYEKEE (reference sequence). V was pared by 1 base and J by 6 bases, with 13 bases between. Here the CDR3 DNA reads TGTGCCAGCAGCTTGTCCTGGGGGCTCCCCGGGGAGCTGTTTTTT. It codes for CASSLSWGLPGELFF. Full variable domain (rest looked up from reference TRBV5-5 and TRBJ2-2): DAGVTQSPTHLIKTRGQQVTLRCSPISGHKSVSWYQQVLGQGPQFIFQYYEKEERGRGNFPDRFSARQFPNYSSELNVNALLLGDSALYLCASSLSWGLPGELFFGEGSRLTVL.

V usage is TRBV30 and J usage is TRBJ1-6; 8 positions agree with TRBD1. The CDR3 covers 14 residues. Germline CDR1 is GTSNPN and CDR2 is SVGIG (reference sequence). Losses at the gene ends were 1 base for V and 6 bases for J; bases not matched to a gene: 2. The CDR3 loop reads CAWSGQGFNSPLHF. CDR3 nucleotide sequence: TGTGCCTGGAGTGGACAGGGGTTTAATTCACCCCTCCACTTT.